The clone carrying this T cell receptor beta chain appeared a few times. This record comes from a study of blood T cell repertoires in COVID-19. Study details: Material from acute and convalescent COVID-19 was sourced from the United States, Italy and Spain.

Study processing details: The authors estimated nucleated cell counts from reference gene primer amplification. Produced via immunoSEQ multiplex PCR; TCRdb's table is partial and in-frame only. V and J calls and clone size follow that table, whereas D and trimming were derived from the DNA. The sample includes 300,000 to 400,000 clones, 87% of them seen just once. V was pared by 2 bases and J by 8 bases, with 12 bases between. Germline V gives CDR1 KGHSH, CDR2 LQKENI. The CDR3 contains 13 residues. The Seattle patients joined while their infection was active and were tracked longitudinally afterward. The TCR sequence derives from a woman in her sixties or seventies with COVID-19, enrolled during active disease. The sequenced sample consisted of peripheral blood. V and J are TRBV18 and TRBJ1-2, with a weak D call TRBD1 (6 bases). The CDR3 nucleotides read TGTGCCAGCTCACCATCAGTACAGGGAGGCTACACCTTC. This encodes CASSPSVQGGYTF.